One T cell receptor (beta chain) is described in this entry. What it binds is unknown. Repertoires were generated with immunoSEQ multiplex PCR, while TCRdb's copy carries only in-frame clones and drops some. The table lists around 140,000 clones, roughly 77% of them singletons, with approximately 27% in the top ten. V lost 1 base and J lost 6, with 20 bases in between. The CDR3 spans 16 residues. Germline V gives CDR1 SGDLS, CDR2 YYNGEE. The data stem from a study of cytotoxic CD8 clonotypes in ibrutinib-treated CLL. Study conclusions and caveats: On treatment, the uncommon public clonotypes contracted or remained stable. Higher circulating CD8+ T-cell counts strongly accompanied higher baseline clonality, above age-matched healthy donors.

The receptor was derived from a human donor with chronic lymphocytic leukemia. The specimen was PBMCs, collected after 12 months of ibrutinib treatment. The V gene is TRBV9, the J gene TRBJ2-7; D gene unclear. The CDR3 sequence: CASSVSSVTQSGEQYF. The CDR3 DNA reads TGTGCCAGCAGCGTATCGTCCGTGACACAGTCGGGCGAGCAGTACTTC. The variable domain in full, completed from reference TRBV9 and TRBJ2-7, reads DSGVTQTPKHLITATGQRVTLRCSPRSGDLSVYWYQQSLDQGLQFLIQYYNGEERAKGNILERFSAQQFPDLHSELNLSSLELGDSALYFCASSVSSVTQSGEQYFGPGTRLTVT.